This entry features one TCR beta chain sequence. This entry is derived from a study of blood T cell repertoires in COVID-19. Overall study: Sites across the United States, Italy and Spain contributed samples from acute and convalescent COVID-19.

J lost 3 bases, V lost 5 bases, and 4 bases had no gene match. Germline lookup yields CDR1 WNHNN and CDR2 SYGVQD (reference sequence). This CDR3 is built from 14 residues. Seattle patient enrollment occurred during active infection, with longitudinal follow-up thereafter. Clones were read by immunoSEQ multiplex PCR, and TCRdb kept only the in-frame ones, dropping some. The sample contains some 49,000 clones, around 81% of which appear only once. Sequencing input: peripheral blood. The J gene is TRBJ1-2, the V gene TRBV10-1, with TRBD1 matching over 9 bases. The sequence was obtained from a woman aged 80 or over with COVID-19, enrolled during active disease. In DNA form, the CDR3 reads TGCGCCAGCAGTACTCGGGACAGGGACTATGGCTACACCTTC. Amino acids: CASSTRDRDYGYTF.